The TCR beta chain described here comes from a study of CD8+CD57+ T cells in acquired aplastic anemia. Overall study: Each DNA sample taken from sorted CD4+ and CD8+ cells came to about 3.2 ug on average.

The template for TCR beta VDJ and CDR3 sequence profiling was genomic DNA. TCRdb called the reads again in MiXCR, with one record for every CDR3 protein. In the table there are 150,000 to 200,000 distinct CDR3 sequences, around 47% of which are singletons. Trimming shortened V by 0 bases and J by 7 bases, and 14 bases separated the two germline ends. Germline-derived CDR1 and CDR2 are SGDLS and YYNGEE. The CDR3 sequence is 15 residues long. Those patients picked for sequencing had displayed CD8+CD57+ cell expansion on flow cytometry. All patients had severe acquired aplastic anemia. In this sample, this clonotype turned up many times. Its antigen is unidentified. The study's findings and limits: Shared by patients and controls, 25 to 35 CD8+ CDR3s were abundant in patients.

This sequence originates from a human donor with aplastic anemia. This sequence joins TRBV9 and TRBJ2-1; D remains ambiguous. The sequenced sample consisted of sorted CD4+, CD8+, or CD8+CD57+ T cells (not recorded which) from PBMCs. The CDR3 DNA reads as TGTGCCAGCAGCGTAGCTGGTTTCGGACCAAATGAGCAGTTCTTC. This codes for CASSVAGFGPNEQFF.